The 24 T cell receptor beta chains listed next were all sequenced from one sample in a study of T cell responses to AZD1222 COVID-19 vaccine. TCRdb keeps only in-frame clones here, not all; method: immunoSEQ multiplex PCR. The data hold about 120,000 clones, with around 90% observed a single time. Sequencing was performed on peripheral blood, taken on day 0 of AZD1222 vaccination. The receptors here all came from an adult in good health.

The chain employs TRBV4-2 and TRBJ1-2; D might be TRBD1 (5 bases). CDR1 and CDR2 from the germline V gene are LGHNA and YNFKEQ. The CDR3 length is 17 residues. V was clipped by 0 bases and J by 5 bases, with 19 bases between them. The CDR3 nucleotides are TGTGCCAGCAGCCAAGACCCTAGACAGATCGGGGCGTATGGCTACACCTTC. Translated: CASSQDPRQIGAYGYTF.

The V call is TRBV7-2, the J call TRBJ2-5, with D tentatively TRBD2 (6 bases). CDR1 SGHTA and CDR2 FQGNSA come from the germline V gene. This CDR3 has 13 amino acids. V was trimmed by 1 base and J by 4 bases, leaving 7 bases between them. The CDR3 is CASSLEAGETQYF. CDR3 DNA: TGTGCCAGCAGCTTAGAAGCGGGAGAGACCCAGTACTTC.

CDR3 amino acids: CASSLEGTGTAFF. CDR3 DNA: TGCGCCAGCAGCTTGGAAGGGACAGGGACAGCTTTCTTT. The V gene is TRBV5-1, the J gene TRBJ1-1, with TRBD1 matching over 9 bases. Unmatched junction bases numbered 4, after V lost 0 bases and J lost 10 bases. Germline CDR1 is SGHRS and CDR2 is YFSETQ. The CDR3 contains 13 residues.

The gene calls are TRBV5-1 and TRBJ1-5, with TRBD1 matching over 7 bases. The length of the CDR3 is 15 residues. The germline gives CDR1 SGHRS, CDR2 YFSETQ. The V and J ends lost 4 bases and 6 bases, in that order; junction bases with no gene match: 10. The CDR3 bases are TGCGCCAGCAGCCGGGACAGTCCCCCTCCTCAGCCCCAGCATTTT. Its translation is CASSRDSPPPQPQHF.

The V and J genes are TRBV11-2 and TRBJ2-7; possibly TRBD2 for D (6 bases). The CDR3 length is 16 residues. Germline V gene sequence: CDR1 SGHAT, CDR2 FQNNGV. V was trimmed by 1 base and J by 5 bases, leaving 18 bases between them. The CDR3 nucleotides are TGTGCCAGCAGCTTAGGGACGGGAGACCCCGGGGACGAGCAGTACTTC. Its translation is CASSLGTGDPGDEQYF. Together with reference TRBV11-2 and TRBJ2-7, the CDR3 gives the full variable domain: EAGVAQSPRYKIIEKRQSVAFWCNPISGHATLYWYQQILGQGPKLLIQFQNNGVVDDSQLPKDRFSAERLKGVDSTLKIQPAKLEDSAVYLCASSLGTGDPGDEQYFGPGTRLTVT.

The chain carries TRBV7-9 and TRBJ1-3; TRBD1 might be the D (5 bases). This CDR3 comprises 14 residues. CDR1 and CDR2 (germline): SEHNR, FQNEAQ (reference sequence). V gave up 5 bases and J gave up 8 bases, with 16 bases separating them. The CDR3 sequence: CASSTQAGRDTIYF. Written as DNA, the CDR3 is TGTGCCAGCAGCACCCAAGCAGGGAGGGACACCATATATTTT.

The chain has TRBV15 and TRBJ2-7; D may be TRBD1 (6 bases). The CDR3 runs to 13 residues. The germline V gene encodes CDR1 LNHNV and CDR2 YYDKDF (reference sequence). V dropped 5 bases and J dropped 6 bases, with 14 bases sitting between them. The DNA of the CDR3 is TGTGCCACCAGCCGAAGACAGGAAGGCGAGCAGTACTTC. Its protein is CATSRRQEGEQYF.

This clone was counted once. The rearrangement joins TRBV7-9 to TRBJ1-2; D not resolved. The germline gives CDR1 SEHNR, CDR2 FQNEAQ (reference sequence). Between the trimmed V and J ends, which lost 5 bases and 4 bases, there was a span of 14 bases. CDR3 length: 14 residues. Here the CDR3 DNA reads TGTGCCAGCAGCGCGCGGACGATTAGCTATGGCTACACCTTC. Its translation is CASSARTISYGYTF.

The V and J genes are TRBV28 and TRBJ2-1; possibly TRBD2 for D (6 bases). The V gene's germline CDR1 is MDHEN and CDR2 SYDVKM. The V and J ends lost 6 bases and 2 bases respectively, with 17 bases between them. The CDR3 extends over 16 amino acids. CDR3 sequence (DNA): TGTGCCAGCAGGAGTTGGGACTCCGACGCCTACAATGAGCAGTTCTTC. Translated, it gives CASRSWDSDAYNEQFF.

The chain recombines TRBV28 with TRBJ1-2; D perhaps matches TRBD1 (5 bases). Trimming shortened V by 6 bases and J by 2 bases, and 10 bases separated the two germline ends. This CDR3 contains 13 residues. Per the germline V gene, CDR1 is MDHEN and CDR2 is SYDVKM. As DNA, the CDR3 is TGTGCCAGCAGAATAGAGGGGAACTATGGCTACACCTTC. This translates into CASRIEGNYGYTF.

This chain joins TRBV10-2 and TRBJ1-2, with D perhaps matching TRBD1 (5 bases). The CDR3 is 14 residues long. V was shortened by 4 bases and J by 6 bases, with 15 bases between the two germline ends. Germline CDR1 reads WSHSY; CDR2 reads SAAADI. In DNA, the CDR3 is TGCGCCAGCAGTGGTGGCATGGGGGGTGATGGCTACACCTTC. This gives the protein CASSGGMGGDGYTF.

Here the CDR3 reads CASSLEQGYNEQFF. CDR3 bases: TGTGCCAGCAGCCTTGAACAGGGTTACAATGAGCAGTTCTTC. The V call is TRBV11-1, the J call TRBJ2-1; tentatively, D is TRBD1 (6 bases). Trimming pared 5 bases from V and 4 bases from J, leaving 12 bases between. Germline CDR1 reads SGHAT; CDR2 reads FQDESV (reference sequence). The CDR3 has 14 amino acids.

This chain links TRBV6-5 with TRBJ1-1, with 8 bases identical to TRBD1. Losses at the gene ends were 5 bases for V and 3 bases for J; bases not matched to a gene: 5. The germline V gene encodes CDR1 MNHEY and CDR2 SVGAGI. CDR3 size: 14 residues. The CDR3 bases are TGTGCCAGCAGTCCGGACAGGGCTGACACTGAAGCTTTCTTT. Its protein is CASSPDRADTEAFF.

V gene TRBV4-1 combines with J gene TRBJ1-1; 7 nucleotides agree with TRBD1. V dropped 4 bases and J dropped 9; count of bases not matched to a gene: 5. CDR3 size: 12 residues. Per the germline V gene, CDR1 is MGHRA and CDR2 is YSYEKL. The CDR3 sequence is CASSLQTGKAFF. The CDR3 bases are TGCGCCAGCAGCCTACAGACAGGGAAAGCTTTCTTT.

This chain links TRBV7-8 with TRBJ2-5; D is unclear. V lost 1 base, J lost 2 bases, and 5 bases lay in between. This CDR3 contains 13 residues. Germline CDR1 SGHVS, CDR2 FQNEAQ. The CDR3 loop reads CASSLGRQETQYF. The CDR3 DNA sequence: TGTGCCAGCAGCTTAGGTCGACAAGAGACCCAGTACTTC.

The chain combines TRBV24-1 with TRBJ2-7; D possibly corresponds to TRBD1 (7 bases). Trimming removed 3 bases at V and 0 bases at J, with 14 bases between. CDR1 is KGHDR and CDR2 is SFDVKD in the germline V gene. The CDR3 spans 16 residues. CDR3 loop: CATSDAGRGASYEQYF. The CDR3 region has the DNA TGTGCCACCAGTGATGCAGGCAGGGGGGCCTCCTACGAGCAGTACTTC.

This chain joins TRBV6-1 and TRBJ2-1; no definite D call. Germline V gives CDR1 MNHNS, CDR2 SASEGT. The germline V and J ends were trimmed by 1 base and 0 bases, with 7 bases remaining between them. This CDR3 is 15 amino acids long. CDR3: CASSEGPDSYNEQFF. In nucleotides, the CDR3 is TGTGCCAGCAGTGAAGGGCCGGACTCCTACAATGAGCAGTTCTTC.

V gene TRBV28 combines with J gene TRBJ2-7; no definite D call. Trimming stripped 5 bases from V and 4 bases from J, with 9 bases between. The CDR3 runs 12 residues. CDR1 is MDHEN and CDR2 is SYDVKM in the germline V gene. Written as DNA, the CDR3 is TGTGCCAGCAGTCCCCCGGCGTACGAGCAGTACTTC. Amino acid sequence: CASSPPAYEQYF.

The genes are TRBV21-1 and TRBJ2-7; TRBD1, the table's D call, lacks a check against the DNA. TRBV21-1 is given as a pseudogene. This CDR3 has 11 amino acids. CDR3 nucleotide sequence: TGTGCCAGCAGCCCGTGGACAAAGCAGTACTTC. Protein sequence: CASSPWTKQYF.

DNA for the CDR3: TGTGCCAGCAGTCCCCTGGGTAGCGGGAGGGTGGGAGATACGCAGTATTTT. Its protein is CASSPLGSGRVGDTQYF. The rearrangement links TRBV28 to TRBJ2-3; 11 bases align to TRBD2. Germline values: CDR1 MDHEN, CDR2 SYDVKM. V shed 5 bases, J shed 5 bases, and the junction held 12 bases outside the gene matches. This CDR3 is 17 amino acids long. Complete variable domain (other parts from reference TRBV28 and TRBJ2-3): DVKVTQSSRYLVKRTGEKVFLECVQDMDHENMFWYRQDPGLGLRLIYFSYDVKMKEKGDIPEGYSVSREKKERFSLILESASTNQTSMYLCASSPLGSGRVGDTQYFGPGTRLTVL.

V gene TRBV28 combines with J gene TRBJ2-1; 7 bases are a match to TRBD2. Germline assignment: CDR1 MDHEN and CDR2 SYDVKM. The CDR3 length is 14 residues. Losses at the gene ends were 3 bases for V and 5 bases for J; bases not matched to a gene: 4. CDR3 coding DNA: TGTGCCAGCAGTTTCATCGGGAGGAACAATGAGCAGTTCTTC. Translated: CASSFIGRNNEQFF.

V and J are TRBV27 and TRBJ2-5; D could derive from TRBD1 or TRBD2 (6 bases each). CDR3 length: 14 amino acids. In germline, CDR1 is MNHEY, CDR2 SMNVEV (reference sequence). Trimming removed 7 bases from V and 0 bases from J, with 12 bases in between. CDR3 sequence (DNA): TGTGCCAGCACGATCGGGGGCCACCAAGAGACCCAGTACTTC. Amino acids: CASTIGGHQETQYF.

The CDR3 sequence is CASSERAARNSGNTIYF. The CDR3 DNA reads TGTGCCAGCAGCGAAAGGGCAGCGAGAAACTCTGGAAACACCATATATTTT. The V and J genes are TRBV2 and TRBJ1-3; no clear D gene. This CDR3 has 17 amino acids. V was clipped by 6 bases and J by 0 bases, with 18 bases between them. The germline CDR1 and CDR2 sequences are SNHLY and FYNNEI.

The chain recombines TRBV6-5 with TRBJ2-1; 8 positions match TRBD1. Losses at the gene ends were 5 bases for V and 10 bases for J; bases not matched to a gene: 1. Germline V gene sequence: CDR1 MNHEY, CDR2 SVGAGI. The CDR3 extends over 11 amino acids. For the CDR3, the DNA is TGTGCCAGCAGTCGGGACAGGGAGCAGTTCTTC. As protein: CASSRDREQFF.